This T cell receptor beta chain was sequenced for a study of CXCR3-negative and CXCR3-positive naive CD8 T cells. The study, taken as a whole, reports: Cryopreserved cells partially lost CXCR3 expression, and fresh PBMCs were used in most assays. Memory CD8+ cells showed much lower diversity, while both naive subsets were comparably high.

All TRB cDNA libraries came from 5' RACE performed with UMI labels. TCRdb reprocessed the 5' RACE reads and reports one entry per CDR3 protein, with no DNA. The data show roughly 48,000 distinct CDR3 sequences, and the top ten clones hold about 15%. The CDR3 covers 16 residues. Germline V gene data show CDR1 as MDHEN and CDR2 as SYDVKM. Researchers reported sorting every CD8+ T cell subset in triplicate, a few hundred thousand cells per sort. About this clonotype itself: Its antigen is not identified.

The sample was memory CD8+ T cells from blood. J is TRBJ2-7 and V is TRBV28; TCRdb selects TRBD1, and the lack of DNA leaves this call unchecked. The TCR comes from a human donor in good health. Some clones in this sample may be carry-over from other donors' samples. CDR3 residues: CASRSDGTVSSYEQYF.